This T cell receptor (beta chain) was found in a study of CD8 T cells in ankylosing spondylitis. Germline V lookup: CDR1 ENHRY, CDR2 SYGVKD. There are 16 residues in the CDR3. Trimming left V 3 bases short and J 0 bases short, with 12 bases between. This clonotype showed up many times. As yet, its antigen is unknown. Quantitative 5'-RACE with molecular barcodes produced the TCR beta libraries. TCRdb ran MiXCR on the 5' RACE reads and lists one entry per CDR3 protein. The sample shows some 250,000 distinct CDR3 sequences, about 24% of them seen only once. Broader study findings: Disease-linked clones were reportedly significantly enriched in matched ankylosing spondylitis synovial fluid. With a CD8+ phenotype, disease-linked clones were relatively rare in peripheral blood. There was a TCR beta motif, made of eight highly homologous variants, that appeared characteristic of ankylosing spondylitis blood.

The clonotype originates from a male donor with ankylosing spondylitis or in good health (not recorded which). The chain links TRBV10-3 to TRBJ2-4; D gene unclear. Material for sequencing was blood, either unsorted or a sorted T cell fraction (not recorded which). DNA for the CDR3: TGTGCCATCAGTGACTCCGAAGGTGTAGCCAAAAACATTCAGTACTTC. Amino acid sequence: CAISDSEGVAKNIQYF.